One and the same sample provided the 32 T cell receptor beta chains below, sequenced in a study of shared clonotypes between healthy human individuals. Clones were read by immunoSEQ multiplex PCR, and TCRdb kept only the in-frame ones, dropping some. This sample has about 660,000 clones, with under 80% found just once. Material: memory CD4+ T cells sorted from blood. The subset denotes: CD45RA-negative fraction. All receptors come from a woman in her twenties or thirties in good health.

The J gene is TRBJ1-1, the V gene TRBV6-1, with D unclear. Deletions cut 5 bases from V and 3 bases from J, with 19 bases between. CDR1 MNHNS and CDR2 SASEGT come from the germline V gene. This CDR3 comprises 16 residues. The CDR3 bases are TGTGCCAGCAGTAAAGAACGGCGAAATCCTCACACTGAAGCTTTCTTT. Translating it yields CASSKERRNPHTEAFF.

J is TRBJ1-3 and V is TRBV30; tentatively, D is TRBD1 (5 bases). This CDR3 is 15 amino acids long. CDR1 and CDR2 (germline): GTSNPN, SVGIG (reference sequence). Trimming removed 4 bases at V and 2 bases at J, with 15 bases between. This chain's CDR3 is CAWTNYDSTGNTIYF. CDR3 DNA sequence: TGTGCCTGGACTAACTACGACAGCACTGGAAACACCATATATTTT.

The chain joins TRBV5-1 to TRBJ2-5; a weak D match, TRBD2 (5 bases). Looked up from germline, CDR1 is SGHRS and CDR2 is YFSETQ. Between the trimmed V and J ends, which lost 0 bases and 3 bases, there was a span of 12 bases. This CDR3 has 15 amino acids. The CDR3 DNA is TGCGCCAGCAGCTTGGGTGGGAGTGGGAAAGAGACCCAGTACTTC. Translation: CASSLGGSGKETQYF.

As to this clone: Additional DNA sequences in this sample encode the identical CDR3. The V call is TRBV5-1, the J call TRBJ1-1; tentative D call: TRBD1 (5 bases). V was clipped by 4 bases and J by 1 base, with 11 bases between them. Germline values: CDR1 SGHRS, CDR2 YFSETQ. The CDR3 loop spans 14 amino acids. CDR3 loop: CASSPGTANTEAFF. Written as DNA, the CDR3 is TGCGCCAGCAGCCCCGGGACGGCGAACACTGAAGCTTTCTTT. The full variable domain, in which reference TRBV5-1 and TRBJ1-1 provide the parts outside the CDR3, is KAGVTQTPRYLIKTRGQQVTLSCSPISGHRSVSWYQQTPGQGLQFLFEYFSETQRNKGNFPGRFSGRQFSNSRSEMNVSTLELGDSALYLCASSPGTANTEAFFGQGTRLTVV.

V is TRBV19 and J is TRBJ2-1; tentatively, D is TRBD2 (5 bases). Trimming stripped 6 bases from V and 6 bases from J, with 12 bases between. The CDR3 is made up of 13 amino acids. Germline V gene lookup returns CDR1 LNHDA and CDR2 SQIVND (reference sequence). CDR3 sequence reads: CASSEAAVNEQFF. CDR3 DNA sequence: TGTGCCAGTAGCGAAGCGGCGGTCAATGAGCAGTTCTTC.

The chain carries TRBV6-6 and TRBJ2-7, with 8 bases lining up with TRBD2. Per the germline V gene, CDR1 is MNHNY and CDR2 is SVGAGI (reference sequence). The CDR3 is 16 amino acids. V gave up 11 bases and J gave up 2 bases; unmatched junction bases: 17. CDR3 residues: CASAAYGGGNTYEQYF. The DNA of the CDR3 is TGTGCCTCAGCGGCTTATGGCGGGGGGAACACCTACGAGCAGTACTTC.

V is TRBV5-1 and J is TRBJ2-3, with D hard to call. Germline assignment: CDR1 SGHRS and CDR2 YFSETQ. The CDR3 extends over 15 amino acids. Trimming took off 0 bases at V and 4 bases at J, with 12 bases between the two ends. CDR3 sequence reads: CASSLGSATSDTQYF. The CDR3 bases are TGCGCCAGCAGCTTGGGCAGTGCCACCTCAGATACGCAGTATTTT.

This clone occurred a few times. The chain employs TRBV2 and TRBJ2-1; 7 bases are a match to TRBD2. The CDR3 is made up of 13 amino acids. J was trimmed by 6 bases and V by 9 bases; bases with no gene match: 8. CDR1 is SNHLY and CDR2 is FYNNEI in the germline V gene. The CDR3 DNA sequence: TGTGCCAGTGGAAGGGACTACCTCAATGAGCAGTTCTTC. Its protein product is CASGRDYLNEQFF. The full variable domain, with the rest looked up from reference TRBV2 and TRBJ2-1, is EPEVTQTPSHQVTQMGQEVILRCVPISNHLYFYWYRQILGQKVEFLVSFYNNEISEKSEIFDDQFSVERPDGSNFTLKIRSTKLEDSAMYFCASGRDYLNEQFFGPGTRLTVL.

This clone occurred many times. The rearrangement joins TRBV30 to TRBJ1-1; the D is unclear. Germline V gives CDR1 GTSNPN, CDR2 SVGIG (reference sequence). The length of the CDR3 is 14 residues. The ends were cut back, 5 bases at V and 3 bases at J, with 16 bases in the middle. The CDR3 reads CAWGLPGGYTEAFF. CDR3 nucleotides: TGTGCCTGGGGGCTCCCAGGTGGCTACACTGAAGCTTTCTTT.

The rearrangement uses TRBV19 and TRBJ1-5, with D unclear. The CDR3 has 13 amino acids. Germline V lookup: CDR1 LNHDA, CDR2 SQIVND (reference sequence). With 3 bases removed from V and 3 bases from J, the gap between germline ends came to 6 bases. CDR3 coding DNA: TGTGCCAGTAGTATGCGGGACAATCAGCCCCAGCATTTT. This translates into CASSMRDNQPQHF. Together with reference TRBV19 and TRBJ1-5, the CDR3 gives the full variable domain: DGGITQSPKYLFRKEGQNVTLSCEQNLNHDAMYWYRQDPGQGLRLIYYSQIVNDFQKGDIAEGYSVSREKKESFPLTVTSAQKNPTAFYLCASSMRDNQPQHFGDGTRLSIL.

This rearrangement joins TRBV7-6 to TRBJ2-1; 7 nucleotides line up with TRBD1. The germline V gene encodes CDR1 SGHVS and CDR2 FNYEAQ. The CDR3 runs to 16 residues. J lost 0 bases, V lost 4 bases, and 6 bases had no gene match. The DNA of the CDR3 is TGTGCCAGCAGCTCGAGACAGGGACCCTCCTACAATGAGCAGTTCTTC. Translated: CASSSRQGPSYNEQFF.

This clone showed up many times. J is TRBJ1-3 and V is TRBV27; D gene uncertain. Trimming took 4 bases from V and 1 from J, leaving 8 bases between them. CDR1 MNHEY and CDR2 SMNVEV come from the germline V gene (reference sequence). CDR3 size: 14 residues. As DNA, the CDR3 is TGTGCCAGCAGTTCACGGACGTCTGGAAACACCATATATTTT. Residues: CASSSRTSGNTIYF.

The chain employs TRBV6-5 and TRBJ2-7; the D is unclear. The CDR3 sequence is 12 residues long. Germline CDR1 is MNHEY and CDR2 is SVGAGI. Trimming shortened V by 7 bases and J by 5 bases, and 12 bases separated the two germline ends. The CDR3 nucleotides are TGTGCCAGCAATCGTAATCCCGACGAGCAGTACTTC. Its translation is CASNRNPDEQYF.

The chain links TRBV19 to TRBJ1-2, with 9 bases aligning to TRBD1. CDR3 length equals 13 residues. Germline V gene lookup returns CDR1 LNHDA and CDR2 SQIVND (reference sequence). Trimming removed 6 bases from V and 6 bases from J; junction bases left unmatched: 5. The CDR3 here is CASRLTGGNGYTF. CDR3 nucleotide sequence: TGTGCCAGTAGGCTGACAGGGGGGAATGGCTACACCTTC.

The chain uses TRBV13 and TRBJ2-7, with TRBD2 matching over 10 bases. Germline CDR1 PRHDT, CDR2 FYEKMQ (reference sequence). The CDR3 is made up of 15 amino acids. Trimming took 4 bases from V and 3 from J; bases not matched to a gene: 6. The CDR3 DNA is TGTGCCAGCAGCTCGCGGACTAGCGGTGACTACGAGCAGTACTTC. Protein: CASSSRTSGDYEQYF.

The CDR3 is CASSPVYGYTF. CDR3 bases: TGTGCCAGCAGCCCAGTTTATGGCTACACCTTC. The chain couples TRBV28 to TRBJ1-2; D gene ambiguous. The germline V and J ends were trimmed by 6 bases and 5 bases, with 7 bases remaining between them. Germline lookup yields CDR1 MDHEN and CDR2 SYDVKM. The CDR3 covers 11 residues.

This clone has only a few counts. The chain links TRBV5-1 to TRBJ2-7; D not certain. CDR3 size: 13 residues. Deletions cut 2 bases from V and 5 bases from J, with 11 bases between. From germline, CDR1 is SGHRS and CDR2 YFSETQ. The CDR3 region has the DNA TGCGCCAGCAGCTTCAGTGCAGGCGACGAGCAGTACTTC. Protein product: CASSFSAGDEQYF. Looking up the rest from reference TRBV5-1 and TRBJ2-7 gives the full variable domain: KAGVTQTPRYLIKTRGQQVTLSCSPISGHRSVSWYQQTPGQGLQFLFEYFSETQRNKGNFPGRFSGRQFSNSRSEMNVSTLELGDSALYLCASSFSAGDEQYFGPGTRLTVT.

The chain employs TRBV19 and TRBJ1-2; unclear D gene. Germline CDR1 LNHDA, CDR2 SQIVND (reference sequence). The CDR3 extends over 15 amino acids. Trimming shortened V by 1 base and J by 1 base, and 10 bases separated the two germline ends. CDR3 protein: CASSIGRVGNYGYTF. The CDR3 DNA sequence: TGTGCCAGTAGTATAGGCCGAGTAGGTAACTATGGCTACACCTTC.

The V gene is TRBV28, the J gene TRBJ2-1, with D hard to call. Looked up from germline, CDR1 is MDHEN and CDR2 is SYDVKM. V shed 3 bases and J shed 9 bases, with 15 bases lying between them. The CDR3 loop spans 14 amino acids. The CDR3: CASSLLNRAIEQFF. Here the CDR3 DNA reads TGTGCCAGCAGTTTGCTGAACCGGGCAATTGAGCAGTTCTTC.

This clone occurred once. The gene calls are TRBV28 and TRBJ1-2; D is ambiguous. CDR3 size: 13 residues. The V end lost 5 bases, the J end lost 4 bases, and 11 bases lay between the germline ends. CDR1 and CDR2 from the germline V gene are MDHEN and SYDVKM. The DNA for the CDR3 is TGTGCCAGCAGTAGGGCAGACGTCTATGGCTACACCTTC. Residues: CASSRADVYGYTF.

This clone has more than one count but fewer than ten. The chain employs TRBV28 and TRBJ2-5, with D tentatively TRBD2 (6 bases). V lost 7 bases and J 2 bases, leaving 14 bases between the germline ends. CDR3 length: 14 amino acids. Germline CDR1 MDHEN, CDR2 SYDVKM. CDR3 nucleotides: TGTGCCAGCAATGGAGGGGTCCAACAAGAGACCCAGTACTTC. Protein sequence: CASNGGVQQETQYF.

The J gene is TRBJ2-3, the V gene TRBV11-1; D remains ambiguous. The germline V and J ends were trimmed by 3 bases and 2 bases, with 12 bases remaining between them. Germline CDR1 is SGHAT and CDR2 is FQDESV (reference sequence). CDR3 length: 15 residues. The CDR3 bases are TGTGCCAGCAGCTTCCGAGAGAGACACACAGATACGCAGTATTTT. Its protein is CASSFRERHTDTQYF.

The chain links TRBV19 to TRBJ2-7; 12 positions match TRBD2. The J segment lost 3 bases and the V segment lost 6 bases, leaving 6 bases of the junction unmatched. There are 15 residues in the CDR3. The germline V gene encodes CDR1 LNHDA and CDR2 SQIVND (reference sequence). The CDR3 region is CASSQGTSGYYEQYF. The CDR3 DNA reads TGTGCCAGTAGCCAAGGGACTAGCGGGTACTACGAGCAGTACTTC.

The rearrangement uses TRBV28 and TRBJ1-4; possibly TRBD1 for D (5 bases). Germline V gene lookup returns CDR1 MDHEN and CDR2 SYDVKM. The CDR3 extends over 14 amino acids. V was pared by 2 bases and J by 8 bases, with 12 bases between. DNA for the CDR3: TGTGCCAGCAGTTTACCTCGAAGGGGAGAAAAACTGTTTTTT. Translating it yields CASSLPRRGEKLFF.

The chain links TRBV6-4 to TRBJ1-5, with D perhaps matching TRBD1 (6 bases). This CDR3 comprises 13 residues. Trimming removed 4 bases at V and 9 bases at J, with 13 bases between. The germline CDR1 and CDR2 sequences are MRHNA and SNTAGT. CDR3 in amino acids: CASSAKQGGPQHF. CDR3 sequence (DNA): TGTGCCAGCAGTGCCAAACAAGGGGGGCCCCAGCATTTT.

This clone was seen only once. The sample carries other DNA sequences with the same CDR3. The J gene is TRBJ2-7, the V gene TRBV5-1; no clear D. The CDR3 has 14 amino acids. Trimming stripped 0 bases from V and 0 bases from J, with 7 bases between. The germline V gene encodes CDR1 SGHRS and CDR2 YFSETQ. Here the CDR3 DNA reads TGCGCCAGCAGCTTGGGGGTCTCCTCCTACGAGCAGTACTTC. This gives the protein CASSLGVSSYEQYF.

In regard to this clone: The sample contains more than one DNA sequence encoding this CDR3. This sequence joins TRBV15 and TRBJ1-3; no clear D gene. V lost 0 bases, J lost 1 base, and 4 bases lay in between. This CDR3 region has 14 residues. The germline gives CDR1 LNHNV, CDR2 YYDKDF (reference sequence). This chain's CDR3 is CATSRDVSGNTIYF. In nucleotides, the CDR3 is TGTGCCACCAGCAGAGACGTATCTGGAAACACCATATATTTT.

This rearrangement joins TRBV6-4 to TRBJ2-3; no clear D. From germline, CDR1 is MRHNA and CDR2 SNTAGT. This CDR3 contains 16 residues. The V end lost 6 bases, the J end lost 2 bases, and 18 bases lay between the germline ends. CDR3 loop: CASRVDTLWNTDTQYF. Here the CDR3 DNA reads TGTGCCAGCAGAGTCGATACCCTCTGGAACACAGATACGCAGTATTTT.

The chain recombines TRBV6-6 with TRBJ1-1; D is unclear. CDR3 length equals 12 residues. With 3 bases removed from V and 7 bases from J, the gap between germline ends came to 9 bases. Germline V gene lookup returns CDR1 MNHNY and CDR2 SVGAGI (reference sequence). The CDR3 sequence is CASSYSWNEAFF. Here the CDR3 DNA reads TGTGCCAGCAGTTATAGTTGGAATGAAGCTTTCTTT.

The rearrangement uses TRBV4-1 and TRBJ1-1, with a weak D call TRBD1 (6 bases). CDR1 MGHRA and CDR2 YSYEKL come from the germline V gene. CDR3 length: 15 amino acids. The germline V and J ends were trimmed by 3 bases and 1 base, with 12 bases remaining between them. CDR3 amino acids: CASSQPDRKNTEAFF. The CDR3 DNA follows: TGCGCCAGCAGCCAGCCCGACAGGAAGAACACTGAAGCTTTCTTT.

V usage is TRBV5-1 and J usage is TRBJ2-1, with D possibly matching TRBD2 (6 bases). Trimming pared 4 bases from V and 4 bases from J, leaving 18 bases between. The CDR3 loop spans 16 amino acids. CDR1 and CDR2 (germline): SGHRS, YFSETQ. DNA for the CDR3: TGCGCCAGCAGCGATACCGGGACTGGGTGGTACAATGAGCAGTTCTTC. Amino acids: CASSDTGTGWYNEQFF.

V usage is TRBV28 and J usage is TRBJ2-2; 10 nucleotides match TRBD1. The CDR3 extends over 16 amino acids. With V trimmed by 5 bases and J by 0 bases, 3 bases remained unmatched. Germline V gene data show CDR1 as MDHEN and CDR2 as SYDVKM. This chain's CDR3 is CASSVGQGANTGELFF. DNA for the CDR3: TGTGCCAGCAGTGTAGGACAGGGGGCGAACACCGGGGAGCTGTTTTTT.